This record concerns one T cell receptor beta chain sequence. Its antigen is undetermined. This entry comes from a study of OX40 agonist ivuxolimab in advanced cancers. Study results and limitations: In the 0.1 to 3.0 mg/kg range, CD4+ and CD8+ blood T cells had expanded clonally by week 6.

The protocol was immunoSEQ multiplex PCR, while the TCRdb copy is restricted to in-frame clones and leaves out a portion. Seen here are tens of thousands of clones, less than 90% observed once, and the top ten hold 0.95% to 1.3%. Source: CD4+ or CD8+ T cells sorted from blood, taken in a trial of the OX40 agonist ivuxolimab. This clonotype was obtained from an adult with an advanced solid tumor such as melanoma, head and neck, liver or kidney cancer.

The CDR3 protein is CASSSQRNTIYF. CDR3 bases: TGTGCCAGCAGTTCCCAACGAAACACCATATATTTT. The chain carries TRBV28 and TRBJ1-3; D gene ambiguous. V lost 4 bases to trimming and J lost 5 bases, with 6 bases between them. CDR3 size: 12 residues. CDR1 MDHEN and CDR2 SYDVKM come from the germline V gene. Drawing the rest from reference TRBV28 and TRBJ1-3, the complete variable domain is DVKVTQSSRYLVKRTGEKVFLECVQDMDHENMFWYRQDPGLGLRLIYFSYDVKMKEKGDIPEGYSVSREKKERFSLILESASTNQTSMYLCASSSQRNTIYFGEGSWLTVV.